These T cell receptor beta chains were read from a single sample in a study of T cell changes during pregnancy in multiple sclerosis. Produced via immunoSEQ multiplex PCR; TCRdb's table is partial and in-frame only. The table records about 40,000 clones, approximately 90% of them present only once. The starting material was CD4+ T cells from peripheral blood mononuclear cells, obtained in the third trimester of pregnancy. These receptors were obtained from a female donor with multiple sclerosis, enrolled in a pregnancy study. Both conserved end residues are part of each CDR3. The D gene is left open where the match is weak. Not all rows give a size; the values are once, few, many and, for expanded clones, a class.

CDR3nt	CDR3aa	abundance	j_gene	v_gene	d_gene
TGTGCCAGCAGTCCGGAGGAGGGTCAGCCCCAGCATTTT	CASSPEEGQPQHF	.	TRBJ1-5	TRBV27	.
TGTGCCAGCAGCTTAGGGTCGGAGTACCAAGAGACCCAGTACTTC	CASSLGSEYQETQYF	.	TRBJ2-5	TRBV7-3	.
TGTGCCGGACAGGGGATCTATGGCTACACCTTC	CAGQGIYGYTF	.	TRBJ1-2	TRBV30	TRBD1
TGCGCCAGCAGCCAACGACTAGCGGGAGGGCCGGGGGAGACCCAGTACTTC	CASSQRLAGGPGETQYF	.	TRBJ2-5	TRBV4-1	TRBD2
TGCGCCAGCAGCATTCTTAACGGGGACACAGATACGCAGTATTTT	CASSILNGDTDTQYF	.	TRBJ2-3	TRBV4-1	.
TGTGCCAGCAGCCCAACCGGGACTACCTACAATGAGCAGTTCTTC	CASSPTGTTYNEQFF	.	TRBJ2-1	TRBV7-2	TRBD2
TGTGCCAGCTCACCGATACTCCAAGAGACCCAGTACTTC	CASSPILQETQYF	.	TRBJ2-5	TRBV18	.
TGTGCCACCGCTCTGGGGAGGGGCTACGAGCAGTACTTC	CATALGRGYEQYF	.	TRBJ2-7	TRBV27	TRBD2
TGTGCCAGCAGTGACTCTTGGACAGTTTCCGCCGTGGGTGGCTACACCTTC	CASSDSWTVSAVGGYTF	once	TRBJ1-2	TRBV6-4	.
TGTGCCAGCAGCCTAGATGGGGACACCTACAATGAGCAGTTCTTC	CASSLDGDTYNEQFF	.	TRBJ2-1	TRBV9	.
TGTGCCAGCAGTGACCCCAGACTAGCTGAAGAGACCCAGTACTTC	CASSDPRLAEETQYF	.	TRBJ2-5	TRBV2	TRBD2
TGCGCCAGCAGTGAGACCGGCTACGAGCAGTACTTC	CASSETGYEQYF	.	TRBJ2-7	TRBV10-2	.
TGTGCCAGCAGCCCCCAGGGGGCTCACTATGGCTACACCTTC	CASSPQGAHYGYTF	.	TRBJ1-2	TRBV5-4	TRBD1
TGTGCCAGCAGCCGGACTAGCCTCTACAATGAGCAGTTCTTC	CASSRTSLYNEQFF	.	TRBJ2-1	TRBV7-2	TRBD2
TGTGCCAGCAGCCCCGCGTCTAGCGGGAGGGCGGCCGGGGAGCTGTTTTTT	CASSPASSGRAAGELFF	.	TRBJ2-2	TRBV7-3	TRBD2
TGTGCCAGCAGCTTACTAGCGGGCAGCTCCTACGAGCAGTACTTC	CASSLLAGSSYEQYF	.	TRBJ2-7	TRBV7-3	TRBD2
TGTGCCAGTAGTTCCGCAGGCCCCATCTATGGCTACACCTTC	CASSSAGPIYGYTF	.	TRBJ1-2	TRBV19	.
TGCAGCGTTGGGGGGACTAGCGACACGGGCACAGATACGCAGTATTTT	CSVGGTSDTGTDTQYF	.	TRBJ2-3	TRBV29-1	TRBD2
TGTGCCAGCAGTCCCCGAAACAGGGGGCTCGAGCAGTACTTC	CASSPRNRGLEQYF	.	TRBJ2-7	TRBV27	TRBD1
TGTGCCAGCAGCTTAGGTCAGGGCTATGGCTACACCTTC	CASSLGQGYGYTF	.	TRBJ1-2	TRBV13	.
TGTGCCAGCAGCCCGGGAGGGGACAGACTCTACGAGCAGTACTTC	CASSPGGDRLYEQYF	.	TRBJ2-7	TRBV7-2	.
TGCGCCAGCAGCGGGAGCGGGAACACCGGGGAGCTGTTTTTT	CASSGSGNTGELFF	.	TRBJ2-2	TRBV5-1	.
TGTGCCAGTAGTACCCGGGGAGAGCAGTTCTTC	CASSTRGEQFF	once	TRBJ2-1	TRBV19	.
TGTGCCAGCTTTCGACAGGGATCGTACGAGCAGTACTTC	CASFRQGSYEQYF	.	TRBJ2-7	TRBV6-1	TRBD1
TGTGCCAGCAGTTTATCATCAGGACTAGCGGGAGGGTTAGGCACAGATACGCAGTATTTT	CASSLSSGLAGGLGTDTQYF	.	TRBJ2-3	TRBV27	TRBD2
TGTGCCAGCACGAGGGCAGGGGTGACTGAAGCTTTCTTT	CASTRAGVTEAFF	.	TRBJ1-1	TRBV6-1	.
TGTGCCAGCAGTGTGGGGAGCGGGAGATGGACAATGTACGAGCAGTACTTC	CASSVGSGRWTMYEQYF	once	TRBJ2-7	TRBV6-1	TRBD2
TGCGCCAGCAGCTTGGAGGGGGCCCATGACAATGAGCAGTTCTTC	CASSLEGAHDNEQFF	.	TRBJ2-1	TRBV5-1	TRBD1
TGCAGCGTTCAGGCCAGGGGGACTGAAGCTTTCTTT	CSVQARGTEAFF	.	TRBJ1-1	TRBV29-1	TRBD1
TGTGCCAGTAGTATATTCAGCGGAAGCACAGATACGCAGTATTTT	CASSIFSGSTDTQYF	.	TRBJ2-3	TRBV19	.
TGCGCCAGCAGAAGGAGGGTTGGTTTGGATACGCAGTATTTT	CASRRRVGLDTQYF	.	TRBJ2-3	TRBV23-1	.
TGTGCCAGCAGCTCCCTCCGGGGCGGGAGTCTCAATGAGCAGTTCTTC	CASSSLRGGSLNEQFF	.	TRBJ2-1	TRBV11-2	TRBD2
TGCAGCGTCACACCTTCTAGCGGGAGAAGATACAATGAGCAGTTCTTC	CSVTPSSGRRYNEQFF	.	TRBJ2-1	TRBV29-1	TRBD2
TGTGCCAGCAGCCCCTACGATGAGATGAACACTGAAGCTTTCTTT	CASSPYDEMNTEAFF	.	TRBJ1-1	TRBV4-2	.
TGTGCCAGCAGCTTGGGTGCGTACTACGAGCAGTACTTC	CASSLGAYYEQYF	.	TRBJ2-7	TRBV5-6	.
TGCAGCGTTGCAGGCAGGGTGTCCTACAATGAGCAGTTCTTC	CSVAGRVSYNEQFF	.	TRBJ2-1	TRBV29-1	.
TGTGCCAGCAGCGTTTCTCTGAACACTGAAGCTTTCTTT	CASSVSLNTEAFF	medium-sized	TRBJ1-1	TRBV7-2	.
TGTGCCAGCAGTCCCCGGCGGGGAGAAGAGTTGGGTCAGCCCCAGCATTTT	CASSPRRGEELGQPQHF	.	TRBJ1-5	TRBV27	.
TGTGCCAGCTCACCATTGAGACGAGCGGCAGATACGCAGTATTTT	CASSPLRRAADTQYF	.	TRBJ2-3	TRBV18	.